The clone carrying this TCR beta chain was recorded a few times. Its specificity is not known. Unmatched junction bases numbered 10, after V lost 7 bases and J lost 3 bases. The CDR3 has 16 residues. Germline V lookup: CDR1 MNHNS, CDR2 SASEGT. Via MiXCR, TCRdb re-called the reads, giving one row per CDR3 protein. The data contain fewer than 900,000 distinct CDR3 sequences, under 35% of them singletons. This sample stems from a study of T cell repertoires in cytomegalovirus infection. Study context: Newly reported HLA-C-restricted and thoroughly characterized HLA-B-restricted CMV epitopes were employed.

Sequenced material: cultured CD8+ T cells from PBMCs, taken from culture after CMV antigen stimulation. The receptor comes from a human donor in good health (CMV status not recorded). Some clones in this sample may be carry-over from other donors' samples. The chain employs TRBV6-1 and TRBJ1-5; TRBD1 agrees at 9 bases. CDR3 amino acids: CASIKVWDRANQPQHF. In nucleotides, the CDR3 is TGTGCCAGCATCAAAGTATGGGACAGGGCCAATCAGCCCCAGCATTTT.